The rows below give T cell receptor beta chains drawn from one sample of a study of CD8+ T cells in alopecia areata. Profiled with immunoSEQ multiplex PCR; TCRdb holds only in-frame clones, not every one. The table has approximately 180,000 clones, about 60% seen once; the top ten hold over 12%. The specimen was CD4+ T cells sorted from blood, collected at week 0. These receptors were collected from a human donor with alopecia areata. CDR3s leave out the opening cysteine and the closing phenylalanine or tryptophan. The order of the fields is D gene, V gene, CDR3 protein. A D gene is named only where the DNA matches it firmly.

TRBD1 | TRBV5-1 | ASAGGMNTEAF
NA | TRBV29-1 | SVGGRAADTQY
TRBD1 | TRBV2 | ASSRQGNTGELF
NA | TRBV30 | AWSGWWDASYEQY
NA | TRBV4-1 | ASSGGSSTDTQY
NA | TRBV30 | AWRAGVNTGELF
NA | TRBV6-1 | ASGPRGYNEQF
NA | TRBV29-1 | SVLFRVGVGGYT
NA | TRBV7-2 | ASSLSPGPSWY
NA | TRBV5-1 | ASSLAGRTYEQY
NA | TRBV30 | AWSVTGLQAKLF
NA | TRBV30 | AWSIGENQPQH
TRBD2 | TRBV10-3 | AISAGLVNTGELF
TRBD1 | TRBV4-1 | ASSQERTGYSPLH
NA | TRBV5-6 | ASSSGPSYYEQY
TRBD1 | TRBV7-9 | ASSDRAHQETQY
NA | TRBV25-1 | ASSERFSHNSPLH
NA | TRBV5-6 | ASSHRINYGYT
TRBD1 | TRBV5-1 | ASSYFHAGQALYGYT
TRBD2 | TRBV10-3 | AARTGGSGLATDTQY
TRBD1 | TRBV29-1 | SVEVGTGNTEAF
NA | TRBV9 | ASSARGGQQETQY
NA | TRBV29-1 | SVNGVIRTEAF
NA | TRBV2 | ASREDMISYEQY